These 10 T cell receptor beta chains were all obtained from the same sample, sequenced in a study of T-cell reconstitution after alpha-beta-depleted transplantation in children. This sample's TCRbeta library carried unique molecular identifier barcodes. TCRdb re-called the PCR reads through MiXCR, storing one row per CDR3 protein. The profile covers 73,000 or so distinct CDR3 sequences, with 4.9% appearing a single time and 18% taken by the ten largest. This material consisted of PBMCs, mostly from graft donor cells, taken 180 days after TCRalphabeta/CD19-depleted stem cell transplant. Receptors originate from a boy under two years old who had a stem cell transplant for acute myeloid leukemia, so the T cells may come from the graft donor.

This clonotype was counted at least ten times. V is TRBV12-3 or TRBV12-4 and J is TRBJ2-2, with TRBD1 matching 7 bases. The CDR3 spans 15 residues. V trimming: 6 bases; J trimming: 0 bases; junction bases outside the gene matches: 4. CDR3 residues: CASRPGTANTGELFF. The CDR3, as DNA: TGTGCCAGCAGGCCCGGGACAGCGAACACCGGGGAGCTGTTTTTT.

This clonotype was recorded at least ten times. The chain is built from TRBV5-1 and TRBJ2-1; the D gene is possibly TRBD1 (6 bases). Germline lookup yields CDR1 SGHRS and CDR2 YFSETQ. The CDR3 loop spans 16 amino acids. The ends were cut back, 0 bases at V and 5 bases at J, with 15 bases in the middle. In DNA, the CDR3 is TGCGCCAGCAGCTTGGTAGTAGGACAGAGGAACAATGAGCAGTTCTTC. Translating it yields CASSLVVGQRNNEQFF.

This clonotype was observed a few times. The rearrangement joins TRBV6-1 to TRBJ2-3, with 7 bases identical to TRBD2. This CDR3 comprises 16 residues. V dropped 0 bases and J dropped 0; count of bases not matched to a gene: 3. Germline V gene lookup returns CDR1 MNHNS and CDR2 SASEGT. The CDR3 coding sequence is TGTGCCAGCAGTGAAGCCCGACTAGCCAGCACAGATACGCAGTATTTT. Translation: CASSEARLASTDTQYF.

This clonotype was counted many times. The rearrangement joins TRBV3-1 to TRBJ2-3, with 9 bases identical to TRBD2. Per germline, CDR1 LGHDT and CDR2 YNNKEL (reference sequence). After removal of 0 bases from V and 4 bases from J, the junction contained 11 bases not matched to a gene. This CDR3 is built from 18 residues. Written as DNA, the CDR3 is TGTGCCAGCAGCCAAGAGGGGTTCCTAGCGGGGAGGGCAGATACGCAGTATTTT. Translated: CASSQEGFLAGRADTQYF.

This clonotype has a count of ten or more. The V gene is TRBV6-5, the J gene TRBJ2-3; D ambiguous. The CDR3 extends over 17 amino acids. The V gene lost 2 bases and the J gene lost 4 bases, with 19 bases spanning the gap. The germline V gene encodes CDR1 MNHEY and CDR2 SVGAGI. The CDR3 nucleotides are TGTGCCAGCAGTTACACTAAGGGCAATTGGGCGCCAGATACGCAGTATTTT. Amino acid sequence: CASSYTKGNWAPDTQYF.

This clonotype was counted ten times or more. This chain joins TRBV5-1 and TRBJ2-5, with D uncertain. V dropped 4 bases and J dropped 5 bases, with 9 bases sitting between them. Germline V CDR1 and CDR2: SGHRS, YFSETQ. CDR3 length equals 12 residues. The CDR3 nucleotides read TGCGCCAGCAGCCCAGTCGGGGAGACCCAGTACTTC. It yields the protein CASSPVGETQYF. Full variable domain (remainder filled in from reference TRBV5-1 and TRBJ2-5): KAGVTQTPRYLIKTRGQQVTLSCSPISGHRSVSWYQQTPGQGLQFLFEYFSETQRNKGNFPGRFSGRQFSNSRSEMNVSTLELGDSALYLCASSPVGETQYFGPGTRLLVL.

Ten or more counts support this clonotype. This rearrangement joins TRBV7-9 to TRBJ2-7, with 7 bases fitting TRBD1. The CDR3 is 12 amino acids. With V trimmed by 5 bases and J by 4 bases, 2 bases remained unmatched. Germline values: CDR1 SEHNR, CDR2 FQNEAQ (reference sequence). The CDR3 spells CASSRQGYEQYF. CDR3 nucleotides: TGTGCCAGCAGCCGACAGGGTTACGAGCAGTACTTC.

This clonotype came up many times. The rearrangement joins TRBV14 to TRBJ2-3, with a weak D call TRBD2 (5 bases). CDR1 and CDR2 (germline): SGHDN, FVKESK. V lost 4 bases, J lost 0 bases, and 14 bases lay in between. This CDR3 region has 16 residues. CDR3 in amino acids: CASSRSRGFSTDTQYF. CDR3 nucleotides: TGTGCCAGCAGCCGATCGAGAGGGTTCAGCACAGATACGCAGTATTTT.

In this sample, this clonotype turned up many times. V gene TRBV7-2 combines with J gene TRBJ1-6, with a possible D match to TRBD1 (5 bases). The CDR3 spans 16 residues. Germline CDR1 reads SGHTA; CDR2 reads FQGNSA. Trimming removed 7 bases from V and 8 bases from J, with 21 bases in between. This CDR3 reads CASTLRGSSRDSPLHF. The DNA for the CDR3 is TGTGCCAGCACCCTAAGGGGTTCTTCCAGGGATTCACCCCTCCACTTT.

This clonotype has ten or more counts. The chain is built from TRBV20-1 and TRBJ2-7; 7 positions agree with TRBD1. The length of the CDR3 is 14 residues. Unmatched junction bases numbered 14, after V lost 6 bases and J lost 6 bases. CDR1 DFQATT and CDR2 SNEGSKA come from the germline V gene (reference sequence). CDR3: CSARRDSGLSEQYF. In DNA form, the CDR3 reads TGCAGTGCCCGCCGGGACAGTGGCCTCTCCGAGCAGTACTTC.